A single sample gave rise to the 18 T cell receptor beta chains below, sequenced in a study of T cells in Graves' hyperthyroidism and ophthalmopathy. Template material for amplifying TCR beta CDR3 regions consisted of RNA transcripts. First-round RT-PCR of the TCR CDR3 relied on the HTBI primer set. One entry per CDR3 protein, called by TCRdb with MiXCR from the multiplex PCR reads. The data show some 770,000 distinct CDR3 sequences, roughly 17% seen once. The sequencing sample was made of blood. Receptors originate from a man in his late teens or twenties with Graves' hyperthyroidism.

This clonotype was observed many times. This sequence joins TRBV28 and TRBJ1-5; D is perhaps TRBD1 (5 bases). Per germline, CDR1 MDHEN and CDR2 SYDVKM. There are 15 residues in the CDR3. The germline V and J ends were trimmed by 5 bases and 4 bases, with 15 bases remaining between them. DNA of the CDR3: TGTGCCAGCAGTCCCGGGGGGGAAGGGAATCAGCCCCAGCATTTT. This encodes CASSPGGEGNQPQHF.

This clonotype was counted a few times. The chain combines TRBV7-2 with TRBJ2-5; D not certain. CDR1 SGHTA and CDR2 FQGNSA come from the germline V gene. V lost 5 bases and J lost 0, with 13 bases in between. This CDR3 comprises 15 residues. CDR3 region: CASSLPQAHQETQYF. As DNA, the CDR3 is TGTGCCAGCAGCCTCCCCCAAGCGCACCAAGAGACCCAGTACTTC.

At least ten counts were recorded for this clonotype. The chain is built from TRBV29-1 and TRBJ1-1, with D unclear. The CDR3 contains 14 residues. V shed 4 bases and J shed 1 base, with 13 bases lying between them. Germline loops: CDR1 SQVTM, CDR2 ANQGSEA. The CDR3 bases are TGCAGCGTTGCAAGATGGACTGGGAACACTGAAGCTTTCTTT. Translating gives CSVARWTGNTEAFF.

This clonotype was recorded a few times. The chain combines TRBV29-1 with TRBJ2-1; D possibly uses TRBD1 or TRBD2 (5 bases each). The germline gives CDR1 SQVTM, CDR2 ANQGSEA. This CDR3 has 14 residues. Trimming cost V 4 bases and J 0 bases, with 10 bases left between them. The CDR3 sequence: CSVVWGSSYNEQFF. CDR3 nucleotides: TGCAGCGTTGTATGGGGGAGCTCCTACAATGAGCAGTTCTTC.

In its sample, this clonotype was seen many times. The J gene is TRBJ1-2, the V gene TRBV28; 7 bases map to TRBD1. J was trimmed by 4 bases and V by 5 bases; bases with no gene match: 4. This CDR3 is 13 amino acids long. The germline V gene has CDR1 MDHEN and CDR2 SYDVKM. This CDR3 is CASSLDRAYGYTF. In DNA, the CDR3 is TGTGCCAGCAGTCTAGACAGGGCCTATGGCTACACCTTC.

The chain couples TRBV29-1 to TRBJ1-4; possible D gene TRBD1, 5 bases. The CDR3 has 15 residues. V lost 2 bases and J lost 3, with 13 bases in between. In germline, CDR1 is SQVTM, CDR2 ANQGSEA. CDR3 nucleotides: TGCAGCGTTGAACGTTTCCAGGGTTCTAATGAAAAACTGTTTTTT. Translated, it gives CSVERFQGSNEKLFF.

This rearrangement joins TRBV13 to TRBJ2-4; 11 nucleotides line up with TRBD2. The CDR3 is 18 residues long. V dropped 6 bases and J dropped 3; count of bases not matched to a gene: 13. The germline V gene encodes CDR1 PRHDT and CDR2 FYEKMQ (reference sequence). CDR3 region: CASSSTSGSIYGKNIQYF. Here the CDR3 DNA reads TGTGCCAGCAGTTCAACTAGCGGGAGCATTTACGGCAAAAACATTCAGTACTTC.

In its sample, this clonotype was seen many times. The V call is TRBV12-3 or TRBV12-4, the J call TRBJ1-5; 10 bases fit TRBD1. CDR3 length equals 16 residues. V shed 2 bases and J 7 bases; nucleotides not matched to a gene: 8. CDR3 sequence reads: CASSLSGTGDGQPQHF. The DNA for the CDR3 is TGTGCCAGCAGTTTATCCGGGACAGGGGACGGACAGCCCCAGCATTTT.

In this sample, this clonotype turned up many times. The rearrangement uses TRBV5-5 and TRBJ1-1, with 10 bases lining up with TRBD1. Germline CDR1 SGHKS, CDR2 YYEKEE (reference sequence). Trimming took 4 bases from V and 3 from J; bases not matched to a gene: 0. The CDR3 is 13 amino acids. The DNA of the CDR3 is TGTGCCAGCAGCGGGACAGGGGACACTGAAGCTTTCTTT. Its protein is CASSGTGDTEAFF.

This chain connects TRBV19 to TRBJ1-3; D remains unclear. CDR1 and CDR2 from the germline V gene are LNHDA and SQIVND (reference sequence). The CDR3 runs to 14 residues. The germline V and J ends were trimmed by 7 bases and 0 bases, with 10 bases remaining between them. The CDR3 nucleotides are TGTGCCAGTACCTCGGACGCCTCTGGAAACACCATATATTTT. It specifies CASTSDASGNTIYF.

This clonotype appeared many times. The chain uses TRBV7-6 and TRBJ1-1, with TRBD1 as a possible D gene (5 bases). The V end was cut by 0 bases, the J end by 0 bases, with 11 bases between. Germline lookup yields CDR1 SGHVS and CDR2 FNYEAQ. There are 16 residues in the CDR3. CDR3 amino acids: CASSLASGPLNTEAFF. In DNA, the CDR3 is TGTGCCAGCAGCTTAGCGTCGGGGCCCCTGAACACTGAAGCTTTCTTT. Filled out from reference TRBV7-6 and TRBJ1-1, the complete variable domain reads GAGVSQSPRYKVTKRGQDVALRCDPISGHVSLYWYRQALGQGPEFLTYFNYEAQQDKSGLPNDRFSAERPEGSISTLTIQRTEQRDSAMYRCASSLASGPLNTEAFFGQGTRLTVV.

The genes are TRBV12-3 or TRBV12-4 and TRBJ2-6; D gene ambiguous. Trimming cost V 5 bases and J 0 bases, with 14 bases left between them. The CDR3 is made up of 17 amino acids. CDR3: CASSPSVRISGANVLTF. The CDR3 coding sequence is TGTGCCAGCAGTCCCTCAGTGAGGATCTCTGGGGCCAACGTCCTGACTTTC.

This clonotype came up a few times. The chain combines TRBV19 with TRBJ2-7; D perhaps matches TRBD1 (6 bases). This CDR3 region has 15 residues. The germline gives CDR1 LNHDA, CDR2 SQIVND (reference sequence). The V end was cut by 5 bases, the J end by 4 bases, with 18 bases between. Here the CDR3 reads CASSARGRGTYEQYF. In nucleotides, the CDR3 is TGTGCCAGTAGTGCCCGGGGCAGGGGAACATACGAGCAGTACTTC.

This clonotype was picked up many times. This chain joins TRBV28 and TRBJ2-1, with D unclear. Germline loops: CDR1 MDHEN, CDR2 SYDVKM. This CDR3 has 13 residues. Trimming took 8 bases from V and 3 from J, leaving 11 bases between them. Written as DNA, the CDR3 is TGTGCCAGCTGGGCGGCCCGCTACAATGAGCAGTTCTTC. This translates into CASWAARYNEQFF. Looking up the rest from reference TRBV28 and TRBJ2-1 gives the full variable domain: DVKVTQSSRYLVKRTGEKVFLECVQDMDHENMFWYRQDPGLGLRLIYFSYDVKMKEKGDIPEGYSVSREKKERFSLILESASTNQTSMYLCASWAARYNEQFFGPGTRLTVL.

V and J are TRBV19 and TRBJ2-2, with 7 bases aligning to TRBD2. Trimming at V came to 4 bases and at J to 13 bases, leaving 6 bases not matched to a gene. The CDR3 has 12 amino acids. Germline V gives CDR1 LNHDA, CDR2 SQIVND (reference sequence). CDR3 amino acids: CASSTDPGGLFF. The DNA of the CDR3 is TGTGCCAGTAGTACCGATCCGGGAGGGCTGTTTTTT. Looking up the rest from reference TRBV19 and TRBJ2-2 gives the full variable domain: DGGITQSPKYLFRKEGQNVTLSCEQNLNHDAMYWYRQDPGQGLRLIYYSQIVNDFQKGDIAEGYSVSREKKESFPLTVTSAQKNPTAFYLCASSTDPGGLFFGEGSRLTVL.

There are many counts of this clonotype. The chain is built from TRBV28 and TRBJ2-3; D might be TRBD1 or TRBD2, each matching 5 bases. The CDR3 has 17 amino acids. V dropped 6 bases and J dropped 2 bases, with 21 bases sitting between them. Germline CDR1 reads MDHEN; CDR2 reads SYDVKM. The CDR3 loop is CASRSSRGGFSTDTQYF. In DNA, the CDR3 is TGTGCCAGCAGATCATCACGGGGCGGGTTCTCCACAGATACGCAGTATTTT. Full variable domain (outside the CDR3, taken from reference TRBV28 and TRBJ2-3): DVKVTQSSRYLVKRTGEKVFLECVQDMDHENMFWYRQDPGLGLRLIYFSYDVKMKEKGDIPEGYSVSREKKERFSLILESASTNQTSMYLCASRSSRGGFSTDTQYFGPGTRLTVL.

The chain employs TRBV15 and TRBJ1-6; a weak D match, TRBD1 (5 bases). The CDR3 is 16 amino acids. Germline CDR1 is LNHNV and CDR2 is YYDKDF (reference sequence). V was shortened by 0 bases and J by 0 bases, with 6 bases between the two germline ends. This chain's CDR3 is CATSRDRVSYNSPLHF. The CDR3 nucleotides read TGTGCCACCAGCAGAGACAGGGTCTCCTATAATTCACCCCTCCACTTT.

This clonotype was seen at least ten times. DNA of the CDR3: TGTGCCAGCAGCTTAGGTACAGCGCAAGAGACCCAGTACTTC. It encodes CASSLGTAQETQYF. This chain links TRBV7-9 with TRBJ2-5; D gene ambiguous. CDR3 size: 14 residues. CDR1 is SEHNR and CDR2 is FQNEAQ in the germline V gene (reference sequence). V was pared by 1 base and J by 2 bases, with 8 bases between.